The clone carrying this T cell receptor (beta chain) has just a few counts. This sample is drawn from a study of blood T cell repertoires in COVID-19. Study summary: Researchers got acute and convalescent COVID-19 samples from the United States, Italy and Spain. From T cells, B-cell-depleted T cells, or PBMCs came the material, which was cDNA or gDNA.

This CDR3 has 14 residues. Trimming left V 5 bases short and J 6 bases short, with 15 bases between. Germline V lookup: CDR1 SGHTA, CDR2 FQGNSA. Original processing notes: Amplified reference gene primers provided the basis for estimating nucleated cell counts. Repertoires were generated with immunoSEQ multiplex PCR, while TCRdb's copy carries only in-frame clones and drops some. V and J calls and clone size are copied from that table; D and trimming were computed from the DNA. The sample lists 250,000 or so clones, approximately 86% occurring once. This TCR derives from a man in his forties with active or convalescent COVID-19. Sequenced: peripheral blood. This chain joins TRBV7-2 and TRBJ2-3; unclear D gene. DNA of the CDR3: TGTGCCAGCAGCCCGTGGCCCAACGGGGATACGCAGTATTTT. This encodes CASSPWPNGDTQYF.